This T cell receptor beta chain is drawn from a study of Ad26.COV2.S vaccination and SARS-CoV-2 variants. Germline-derived CDR1 and CDR2 are MNHEY and SVGAGI. V lost 7 bases to trimming and J lost 7 bases; unmatched junction nucleotides: 2. The CDR3 is made up of 13 amino acids. Here immunoSEQ multiplex PCR was the method, and the copy in TCRdb shows in-frame clones only, minus some. The sample has fewer than 400,000 clones, 85% to 90% seen once. As for treatment: about 20 received Ad26.COV2.S at low or high dose, single or two shots; several received placebo; per-sample allocation not given. The samples were gathered on day 63 after the first injection of vaccine or placebo.

This receptor was taken from a person between 18 and 60 years old who received the Ad26.COV2.S COVID-19 vaccine or a placebo. The V and J genes are TRBV6-5 and TRBJ2-2; 11 nucleotides match TRBD2. The source material was peripheral blood, sampled in a trial of Ad26.COV2.S vaccine versus placebo. Here the CDR3 DNA reads TGTGCCAGCACTGGACTAGCGGGCGGGGAGCTGTTTTTT. Translated: CASTGLAGGELFF.